This paragraph reports one TCR beta chain. Clones were sequenced by immunoSEQ multiplex PCR, and TCRdb holds only the in-frame ones, with some missing. Here the sample spans 90,000 to 120,000 clones, nearly 90% being singletons. This record belongs to a study of Tregs in tolerant kidney transplant recipients. Thawed PBMCs were FACS-sorted into unstimulated CD4+CD25+CD127- regulatory T cells, CD4+CD25- non-regulatory cells, CD4 and CD8 cells. The CDR3 spans 14 residues. Germline V gene sequence: CDR1 WNHNN, CDR2 SYGVQD (reference sequence). Between the trimmed V and J ends, which lost 5 bases and 6 bases, there was a span of 15 bases.

The clonotype comes from a human donor who received a combined kidney and bone marrow transplant. V gene TRBV10-1 combines with J gene TRBJ2-3; D not certain. Sequencing used CD4+ T cells from blood, obtained before the transplant. The DNA of the CDR3 is TGCGCCAGCAGTCCTACATCTAGTGGGGATACGCAGTATTTT. This translates into CASSPTSSGDTQYF.